This entry concerns a single T cell receptor beta chain. The antigen is undetermined. The data originate from a study of vaccination effects on CD4 cells after COVID-19. Study-level information: Post-vaccine specimens arrived a median 72 days past the second dose. Whole-study findings and limits: Whether induced by infection or by vaccine, clones showed marked clonal contraction late after vaccination.

Ahead of sequencing, the ViraFEST assay grew antigen-specific CD4+ T cells using viral peptide pools. Cultured cells yielded isolated CD4+ T cells after 10 days. Each person got two doses of an mRNA SARS-CoV-2 vaccine, BNT162b2 or mRNA-1273. Cells had half their medium changed to IL-2 medium on days 3 and 7. The germline CDR1 and CDR2 sequences are PRHDT and FYEKMQ (reference sequence). The CDR3 runs 16 residues. V lost 6 bases, J lost 2 bases, and 19 bases lay in between. Assay used: immunoSEQ multiplex PCR; TCRdb lists only in-frame clones, some missing. This repertoire shows some 15,000 clones, roughly 75% found once; its top ten account for roughly 24%.

The specimen was CD4+ T cells from PBMCs cultured with HCoV-NL63 spike peptides, collected after COVID-19 vaccination. This chain uses TRBV13 with TRBJ2-5, with D perhaps TRBD2 (5 bases). This receptor was taken from a human donor who received a COVID-19 vaccine. Here the CDR3 reads CASRAPWPGTQETQYF. The CDR3 nucleotides are TGTGCCAGCAGGGCCCCCTGGCCGGGAACACAAGAGACCCAGTACTTC.